This is a list of T cell receptor beta chains from one sample in a study of blood T cell repertoires in COVID-19. This table comes from immunoSEQ multiplex PCR, and its TCRdb copy is limited to in-frame clones, with some not included. Of about 78,000 clones in the sample, 60% to 80% were seen once. The sample consisted of peripheral blood. The receptors come from a human donor in a cohort sampled during active COVID-19. Each CDR3 is given with its conserved first and last residue. The order of the fields is V gene, J gene, clone size, CDR3 protein. A clone size is listed for some rows: how often the clone was seen (once, few, many), or a class if it is expanded.

TRBV20-1	TRBJ1-2	few	CSAPQGVGYTF
TRBV27	TRBJ1-1	-	CASMTGPSPEAFF
TRBV7-9	TRBJ1-4	-	CASSPRTGEEKLFF
TRBV19	TRBJ2-7	few	CASSRTGSTYEQYF
TRBV5-1	TRBJ2-7	-	CASSSGQPQTEQYF
TRBV7-9	TRBJ2-2	-	CASSEGAAGGAGELFF
TRBV7-9	TRBJ2-1	-	CASSHTTRGYNEQFF
TRBV6-5	TRBJ2-3	-	CASSYRGGTDTQYF
TRBV27	TRBJ1-1	-	CASSLDRSRTEAFF
TRBV7-2	TRBJ1-2	-	CASSYGQGLYGYTF
TRBV29-1	TRBJ2-7	-	CSVYSPGQGVSYEQYF
TRBV15	TRBJ2-1	-	CATSRDSSGGDNEQFF
TRBV7-2	TRBJ2-7	-	CASSTQVSSYEQYF
TRBV27	TRBJ1-1	-	CASSLVGGNTEAFF
TRBV24-1	TRBJ2-7	-	CATSDLGSGGIYEQYF
TRBV15	TRBJ1-1	-	CATSREGRQGTEAFF
TRBV9	TRBJ1-3	-	CASSVGGASSGNTIYF
TRBV6-4	TRBJ1-5	-	CASSERQGGQPQHF
TRBV7-2	TRBJ2-7	-	CASSKDRSYEQYF
TRBV5-4	TRBJ1-1	-	CASSSPTGQTLTEAFF
TRBV3-1/TRBV3-2	TRBJ2-7	-	CASSHPRGKKGEQYF
TRBV4-2	TRBJ2-2	-	CASSQDPIETGELFF
TRBV5-6	TRBJ1-2	-	CASSPTGQARVYGYTF
TRBV3-1/TRBV3-2	TRBJ1-6	-	CASSQVGQGWPINSPLHF
TRBV11-2	TRBJ1-2	-	CASSSLQGRRIHGYTF
TRBV10-3	TRBJ1-2	-	CAISEDSNYGYTF
TRBV5-4	TRBJ1-1	-	CASSWAGGNTEAFF
TRBV7-9	TRBJ2-7	-	CASSLALGTGGSYEQYF
TRBV7-6	TRBJ1-5	-	CASSPQGNGNQPQHF
TRBV10-3	TRBJ1-1	-	CAISESTNTEAFF